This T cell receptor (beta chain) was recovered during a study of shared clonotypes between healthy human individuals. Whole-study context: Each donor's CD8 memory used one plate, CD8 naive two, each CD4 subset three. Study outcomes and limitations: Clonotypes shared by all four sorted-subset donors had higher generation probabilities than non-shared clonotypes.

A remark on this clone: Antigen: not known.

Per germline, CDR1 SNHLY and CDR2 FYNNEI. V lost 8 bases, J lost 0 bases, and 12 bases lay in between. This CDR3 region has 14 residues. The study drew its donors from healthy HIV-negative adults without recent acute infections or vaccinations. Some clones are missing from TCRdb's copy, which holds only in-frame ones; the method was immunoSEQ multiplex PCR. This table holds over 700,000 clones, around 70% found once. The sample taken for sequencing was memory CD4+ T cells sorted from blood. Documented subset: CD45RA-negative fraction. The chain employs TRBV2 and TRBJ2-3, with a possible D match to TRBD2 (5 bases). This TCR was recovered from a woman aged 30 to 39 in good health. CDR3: CASARGASTDTQYF. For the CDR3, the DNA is TGTGCCAGCGCCCGGGGTGCTAGCACAGATACGCAGTATTTT.